This TCR beta chain was identified during a study of patients and donors after allogeneic stem cell transplantation. TCRdb reanalysed the RT-PCR reads using MiXCR and keeps one entry per CDR3 protein. The sample consists of under 200,000 distinct CDR3 sequences, approximately 30% of them appearing once. From germline, CDR1 is ENHRY and CDR2 SYGVKD. The CDR3 spans 12 residues. V was clipped by 0 bases and J by 2 bases, with 1 base between them. This clonotype has just a few counts. This TCR was recovered from a human donor who was either an allogeneic HSCT recipient or a stem cell or donor lymphocyte infusion donor (not recorded which). It is not recorded whose cells these are; they may come from a transplant donor. This sequence joins TRBV10-3 and TRBJ2-5, with D uncertain. The specimen sequenced was blood, either unsorted or a sorted T cell fraction (not recorded which). The CDR3 bases are TGTGCCATCAGTGAGTCTCAAGAGACCCAGTACTTC. Residues: CAISESQETQYF.